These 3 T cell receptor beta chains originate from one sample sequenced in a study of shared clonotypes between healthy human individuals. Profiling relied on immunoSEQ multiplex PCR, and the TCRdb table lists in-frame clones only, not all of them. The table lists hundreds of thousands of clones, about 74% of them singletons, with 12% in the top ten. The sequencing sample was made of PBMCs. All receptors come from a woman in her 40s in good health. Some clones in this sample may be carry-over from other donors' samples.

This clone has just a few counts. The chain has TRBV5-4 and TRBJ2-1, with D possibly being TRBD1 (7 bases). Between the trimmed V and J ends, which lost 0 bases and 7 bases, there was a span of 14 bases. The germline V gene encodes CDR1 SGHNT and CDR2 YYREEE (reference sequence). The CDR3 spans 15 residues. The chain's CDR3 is CASSLDGQGGNEQFF. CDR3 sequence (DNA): TGTGCCAGCAGCTTGGACGGGCAGGGGGGTAATGAGCAGTTCTTC. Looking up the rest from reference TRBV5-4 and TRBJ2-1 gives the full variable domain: ETGVTQSPTHLIKTRGQQVTLRCSSQSGHNTVSWYQQALGQGPQFIFQYYREEENGRGNFPPRFSGLQFPNYSSELNVNALELDDSALYLCASSLDGQGGNEQFFGPGTRLTVL.

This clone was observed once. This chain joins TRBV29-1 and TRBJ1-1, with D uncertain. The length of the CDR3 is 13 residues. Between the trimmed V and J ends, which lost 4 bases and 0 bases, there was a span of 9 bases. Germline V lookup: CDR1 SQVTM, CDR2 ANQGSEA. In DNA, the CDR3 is TGCAGCGTTGTCTACGGCATGAACACTGAAGCTTTCTTT. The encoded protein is CSVVYGMNTEAFF.

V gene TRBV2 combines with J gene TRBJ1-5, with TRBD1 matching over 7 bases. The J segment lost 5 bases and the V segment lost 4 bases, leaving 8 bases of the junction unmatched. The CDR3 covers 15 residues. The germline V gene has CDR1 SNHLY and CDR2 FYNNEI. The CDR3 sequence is CASSVETGYDQPQHF. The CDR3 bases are TGTGCCAGCAGTGTTGAGACAGGGTATGATCAGCCCCAGCATTTT.